This record looks at one T cell receptor beta chain sequence and its context. This record belongs to a study of shared clonotypes between healthy human individuals. Profiling relied on immunoSEQ multiplex PCR, and the TCRdb table lists in-frame clones only, not all of them. The table lists approximately 2.5 million clones, 90% to 95% of them singletons. CDR3 length equals 12 residues. Per the germline V gene, CDR1 is SGHAT and CDR2 is FQNNGV. Trimming removed 3 bases from V and 6 bases from J, with 7 bases in between. The chain couples TRBV11-2 to TRBJ2-3, with unresolved D. The clonotype originates from a man aged 18 to 30 in good health. The sample consisted of naive CD4+ T cells sorted from blood. Indicated subset: CD45RA+ positively selected. The CDR3 nucleotides are TGTGCCAGCAGCTTCGGGTCGGATACGCAGTATTTT. It codes for CASSFGSDTQYF.